This T cell receptor (beta chain) originates from a study of blood T cell repertoires in COVID-19. About the study: Donors in the United States, Italy and Spain gave samples during acute or convalescent COVID-19. Nucleic acid was either cDNA or gDNA, and it came from T cells, B-cell-depleted T cells, or PBMCs.

The assay was immunoSEQ multiplex PCR, and TCRdb's table has in-frame clones only and misses some. Among more than 95,000 clones listed, 75% to 85% were seen once. This CDR3 comprises 14 residues. Germline values: CDR1 SGHAT, CDR2 FQNNGV. Deletions cut 5 bases from V and 9 bases from J, with 14 bases between. The TCR comes from a man aged 55 to 70 with acute or convalescent COVID-19. The genes are TRBV11-2 and TRBJ1-6; tentative D call: TRBD1 (6 bases). The specimen sequenced was peripheral blood. In DNA, the CDR3 is TGTGCCAGCAGCCGCCGGGACATGGGTTCACCCCTCCACTTT. Translation: CASSRRDMGSPLHF.